A selection of T cell receptor beta chains follows, all from one sample in a study of T cells in Graves' hyperthyroidism and ophthalmopathy. Each CDR3 protein gets one entry after TCRdb re-called the multiplex PCR reads with MiXCR. Among fewer than 400,000 distinct CDR3 sequences listed, less than 20% were seen once. Specimen: blood. These receptors originate from a woman in her late teens or twenties with Graves' hyperthyroidism that later progressed to Graves' ophthalmopathy. CDR3s include the opening cysteine and the closing phenylalanine or tryptophan. The order of the fields is clone size, V gene, D gene, J gene, CDR3 protein, CDR3 DNA. D genes are given only for firm matches. Clone size is stated in some rows and not others, as once, few, many or a class when expanded.

clone size: NA
V gene: TRBV19
D gene: NA
J gene: TRBJ2-1
CDR3 protein: CASSIRAGPDEQFF
CDR3 DNA: TGTGCCAGTAGTATAAGGGCGGGCCCGGATGAGCAGTTCTTC

clone size: NA
V gene: TRBV7-2
D gene: NA
J gene: TRBJ1-2
CDR3 protein: CATPLVGGYGYTF
CDR3 DNA: TGTGCCACCCCACTTGTAGGGGGGTATGGCTACACCTTC

clone size: many
V gene: TRBV11-2
D gene: NA
J gene: TRBJ2-5
CDR3 protein: CASSLGVILGPRVEETQYF
CDR3 DNA: TGTGCCAGCAGCTTAGGGGTAATATTGGGACCGAGGGTCGAGGAGACCCAGTACTTC

clone size: many
V gene: TRBV7-9
D gene: NA
J gene: TRBJ2-1
CDR3 protein: CASSNGNNEQFF
CDR3 DNA: TGTGCCAGCAGCAACGGGAACAATGAGCAGTTCTTC

clone size: many
V gene: TRBV20-1
D gene: NA
J gene: TRBJ2-7
CDR3 protein: CSARGGVNEQYF
CDR3 DNA: TGCAGTGCTAGAGGGGGAGTCAACGAGCAGTACTTC

clone size: NA
V gene: TRBV7-3
D gene: TRBD2
J gene: TRBJ2-2
CDR3 protein: CASSLSGWSGANTGELFF
CDR3 DNA: TGTGCCAGCAGCTTATCAGGGTGGAGCGGGGCGAACACCGGGGAGCTGTTTTTT

clone size: many
V gene: TRBV24-1
D gene: NA
J gene: TRBJ2-7
CDR3 protein: CATPKDHEQYF
CDR3 DNA: TGTGCCACCCCTAAGGACCACGAGCAGTACTTC

clone size: many
V gene: TRBV9
D gene: TRBD2
J gene: TRBJ2-1
CDR3 protein: CASSANSGRDNNEQFF
CDR3 DNA: TGTGCCAGCAGCGCCAATAGCGGGAGGGATAACAATGAGCAGTTCTTC

clone size: few
V gene: TRBV11-3
D gene: NA
J gene: TRBJ2-1
CDR3 protein: CASSLGGSSMEQFF
CDR3 DNA: TGTGCCAGCAGCTTGGGCGGGTCCTCAATGGAGCAGTTCTTC

clone size: many
V gene: TRBV7-8
D gene: NA
J gene: TRBJ2-1
CDR3 protein: CASSLGAGSAEQFF
CDR3 DNA: TGTGCCAGCAGCTTAGGTGCAGGTTCAGCGGAGCAGTTCTTC

clone size: many
V gene: TRBV6-1
D gene: TRBD1
J gene: TRBJ1-1
CDR3 protein: CASSQRQGARTEAFF
CDR3 DNA: TGTGCCAGCAGCCAAAGACAGGGGGCCCGCACTGAAGCTTTCTTT

clone size: few
V gene: TRBV20-1
D gene: NA
J gene: TRBJ2-5
CDR3 protein: CSARSTGAQETQYF
CDR3 DNA: TGCAGTGCTAGATCAACCGGGGCCCAAGAGACCCAGTACTTC

clone size: few
V gene: TRBV4-1
D gene: NA
J gene: TRBJ2-3
CDR3 protein: CASSQDPRGTQYF
CDR3 DNA: TGCGCCAGCAGCCAAGATCCAAGAGGTACGCAGTATTTT

clone size: NA
V gene: TRBV13
D gene: NA
J gene: TRBJ2-6
CDR3 protein: CASSLGRLSGANVLTF
CDR3 DNA: TGTGCCAGCAGCTTAGGTCGGCTTTCTGGGGCCAACGTCCTGACTTTC

clone size: many
V gene: TRBV7-3
D gene: NA
J gene: TRBJ2-3
CDR3 protein: CASSKGGGSTDTQYF
CDR3 DNA: TGTGCCAGCAGCAAGGGGGGCGGAAGCACAGATACGCAGTATTTT

clone size: many
V gene: TRBV11-2
D gene: NA
J gene: TRBJ1-2
CDR3 protein: CASRTLPPENYGYTF
CDR3 DNA: TGTGCCAGCAGGACCCTTCCCCCGGAGAACTATGGCTACACCTTC

clone size: NA
V gene: TRBV15
D gene: NA
J gene: TRBJ1-5
CDR3 protein: CATSSQAGANQPQHF
CDR3 DNA: TGTGCCACCAGCAGCCAGGCAGGGGCTAATCAGCCCCAGCATTTT